The rows below give T cell receptor beta chains drawn from one sample of a study of blood T cell repertoires in COVID-19. Sequenced by immunoSEQ multiplex PCR; TCRdb stores in-frame clones only, minus some. Of some 220,000 clones in the sample, 92% were seen once. Material for sequencing was peripheral blood. These receptors were taken from a man aged 25-45 years with COVID-19, enrolled during active disease. Each CDR3 is given with its conserved first and last residue.

v_call cdr3_aa
TRBV7-9 CASSTSDRVRYEQYF
TRBV5-4 CASALTGERIGELFF
TRBV10-2 CASSGTSGGAIHNEQFF
TRBV6-5 CASSYGGQGAFGYTF
TRBV11-2 CASSSFNQPQHF
TRBV19 CASSFDRRTNYGYTF
TRBV30 CAWTVAQDTEAFF
TRBV5-4 CASSLTPGLQETQYF
TRBV18 CASSPRVAGNTDTQYF
TRBV9 CASSVGAGDRYQETQYF
TRBV6-2/TRBV6-3 CASSYYPRQVTAFYEQYF